This T cell receptor beta chain was observed in a study of PD-1 blockade in classical Hodgkin lymphoma (dated by TCRdb to the early 2020s). About the full investigation: Nivolumab dosing was 3 mg/kg intravenously every 2 weeks, continuing until either disease progression or unacceptable toxicity. To define a peripheral blood immune signature of response to PD-1 blockade in classical Hodgkin lymphoma, the study combined TCR beta sequencing with CyTOF.

Interpreted using the paper, the time point label stands for: cycle 1 day 1 (C1D1), immediately before nivolumab initiation. Relapse after autologous stem cell transplantation had occurred in all trial patients, and cohorts A, B and C were distinguished by prior brentuximab vedotin exposure. Using a Miltenyi CD8+ T cell isolation kit, CD8+ T cells were purified from thawed PBMCs through magnetic negative selection. The trial cohort comprised 56 patients with relapsed/refractory classical Hodgkin lymphoma whose best overall responses were complete response, partial response or progressive disease. In the multi-cohort phase II CheckMate 205 trial, trial patients received single-agent nivolumab. Best overall response was determined by an independent review committee according to the 2007 International Working Group response criteria. Trial PBMCs were collected just before the start of nivolumab (C1D1) and during therapy at cycle 2 day 1 and cycle 4 day 1. After peripheral blood was drawn into 8 mL Vacutainer Cell Preparation Tubes, PBMCs were isolated by centrifugation and then cryopreserved. Purified CD4+ and CD8+ fractions were prepared only for cases where an additional PBMC sample was available. Magnetically labelled cells were removed on LS columns in a quadroMACS separator, and the flow-through was collected as the purified fraction.

The cysteine opens and the phenylalanine closes a CDR3 of 14 amino acids. Just the 42-base CDR3 DNA is kept, in frame starting at base 1. CDR1 and CDR2, per the germline V gene, are SGHNT and YENEEA. V was cut back by 5 bases and J by 0 bases, leaving a gap of 10 bases between them. Overall results and qualifications from the work: Diversity was lower in patients who began nivolumab less than 1 year after ASCT, so these patients were left out of later analyses to avoid confounding by immune reconstitution. By C4D1, a significant rise was seen in CD4+ TCR diversity but not in CD8+ TCR diversity (p=0.0027 vs p=0.16), and the rise was most apparent among complete responders (p=0.02). Baseline TCR diversity was reported as lower in newly diagnosed patients than in healthy donors, and lower still in relapsed/refractory patients. Among trial patients, those achieving complete response had baseline diversity similar to that of newly diagnosed patients, while diversity was significantly lower in partial responders and progressors. Only a single clinical trial cohort was studied, and what caused the repertoire differences, possibly disease activity or prior therapy, remained undefined.

Regarding this clone: The antigen it binds to is not known. The sample holds no much larger clone one base away, and base qualities are not on file.

Genomic DNA was isolated using the Qiagen DNeasy kit from unsorted PBMCs as well as from negatively selected CD4+ and CD8+ fractions. Amplification of TCR beta CDR3 regions was done by immunoSEQ multiplex PCR with primers that anneal to V and J segments. A synthetic immune receptor repertoire was used to minimize amplification bias, and any residual bias was removed computationally once sequencing was done. The paper's processing steps were these. Repertoire diversity was quantified as the Shannon entropy index using custom Python scripts. Unsorted, CD4+ and CD8+ repertoires were analyzed separately, except in combined analyses where CD4+ and CD8+ sequences were merged in silico. Clonal expansion was defined as at least a 2-fold frequency increase after treatment relative to C1D1, with a pseudocount of 0.5 for undetected baseline clones. Clones with 0 or 1 copy at C1D1 were defined as singleton clones, while clones with 2 or more copies were defined as non-singleton clones. By matching protein sequences in sorted samples from the same patient, clones expanded in unsorted samples were annotated as CD4+, CD8+ or unknown. Wilcoxon tests were applied to paired samples to test diversity changes from C1D1 to C4D1. This is the immuneACCESS table as TCRdb keeps it, with only in-frame sequences that have V and J called. A part of the clones is gone; compared with another copy, unresolved V genes explain less than half, and the rest is unexplained. The V and J calls and clone size come from that table; D and trimming were worked out from the DNA. This sample gives under 6,000 clones in total; under 90% of them show up just once. Of the sample, approximately 10% is held by the ten largest clones.

The source of this sequence is a human donor with classical Hodgkin lymphoma. This material consisted of CD8+ T cells from blood, taken at baseline. The rearranged chain carries TRBV11-3 and TRBJ1-1, with an unclear D gene assignment. DNA sequence: TGTGCCAGCAGCCCGGAAGGGATGAACACTGAAGCTTTCTTT. Its protein is CASSPEGMNTEAFF. The entire variable domain, with the stretches around the CDR3 drawn from the reference TRBV11-3 and TRBJ1-1 proteins, is EAGVVQSPRYKIIEKKQPVAFWCNPISGHNTLYWYLQNLGQGPELLIRYENEEAVDDSQLPKDRFSAERLKGVDSTLKIQPAELGDSAVYLCASSPEGMNTEAFFGQGTRLTVV.